This TCR beta chain is drawn from a study of shared clonotypes between healthy human individuals. This clone was seen only once. Method: immunoSEQ multiplex PCR; TCRdb's copy keeps in-frame clones and lacks some. The data show over 1.4 million clones, roughly 95% seen once. The receptor was derived from a man aged 25 to 45 in good health. Sequenced material: naive CD4+ T cells sorted from blood. Subset of the sample: CD45RA+ positively selected.

In DNA, the CDR3 is TGTGCCAGTAGCCTCCACTACTCCTACGAGCAGTACTTC. It is translated as CASSLHYSYEQYF. The J gene is TRBJ2-7, the V gene TRBV19; D ambiguous. This CDR3 contains 13 residues. Germline values: CDR1 LNHDA, CDR2 SQIVND (reference sequence). V lost 6 bases and J lost 0, with 9 bases in between.